The clone carrying this TCR beta chain was detected only a few times. As yet, its antigen is unknown. The sample belongs to a study of response to subunit inactivated influenza vaccine. Study results and limitations: Researchers suggested that each seasonal influenza vaccination recruits few new T cells.

CDR3 length equals 15 residues. V was pared by 0 bases and J by 1 base, with 8 bases between. CDR1 and CDR2 from the germline V gene are SGHDT and YYEEEE. TCRdb re-derived calls from the RT-PCR reads in MiXCR, one entry per CDR3 protein. The repertoire holds 290,000 or so distinct CDR3 sequences, with roughly 22% as singletons. This rearrangement joins TRBV5-6 to TRBJ1-5, with D hard to call. The sequenced sample was PBMCs from blood, obtained approximately 20 months after vaccination. This TCR derives from a man between 45 and 75 years old who received an inactivated influenza vaccine. The CDR3 region is CASSLARRSNQPQHF. In nucleotides, the CDR3 is TGTGCCAGCAGCTTGGCGCGCCGGAGCAATCAGCCCCAGCATTTT. The full variable domain, with the rest looked up from reference TRBV5-6 and TRBJ1-5, is DAGVTQSPTHLIKTRGQQVTLRCSPKSGHDTVSWYQQALGQGPQFIFQYYEEEERQRGNFPDRFSGHQFPNYSSELNVNALLLGDSALYLCASSLARRSNQPQHFGDGTRLSIL.